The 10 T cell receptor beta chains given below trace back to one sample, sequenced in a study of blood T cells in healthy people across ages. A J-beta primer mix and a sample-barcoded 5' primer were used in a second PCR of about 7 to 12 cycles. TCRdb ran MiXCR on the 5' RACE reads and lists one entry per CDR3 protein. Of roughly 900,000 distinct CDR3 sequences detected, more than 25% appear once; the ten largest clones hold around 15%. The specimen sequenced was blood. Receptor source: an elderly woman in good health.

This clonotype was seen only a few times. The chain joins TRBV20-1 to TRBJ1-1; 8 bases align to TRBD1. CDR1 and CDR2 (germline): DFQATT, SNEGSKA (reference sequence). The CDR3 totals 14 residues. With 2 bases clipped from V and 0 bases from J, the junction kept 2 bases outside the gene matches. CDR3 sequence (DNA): TGCAGTGCTAGACCGACAGGGGTGAACACTGAAGCTTTCTTT. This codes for CSARPTGVNTEAFF.

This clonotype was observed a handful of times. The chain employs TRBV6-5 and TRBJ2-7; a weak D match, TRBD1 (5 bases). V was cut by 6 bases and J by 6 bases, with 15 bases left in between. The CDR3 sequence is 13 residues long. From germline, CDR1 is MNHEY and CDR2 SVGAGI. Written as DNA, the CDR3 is TGTGCCAGCAGACCGGACATCTCGCGCGAGCAGTACTTC. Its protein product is CASRPDISREQYF.

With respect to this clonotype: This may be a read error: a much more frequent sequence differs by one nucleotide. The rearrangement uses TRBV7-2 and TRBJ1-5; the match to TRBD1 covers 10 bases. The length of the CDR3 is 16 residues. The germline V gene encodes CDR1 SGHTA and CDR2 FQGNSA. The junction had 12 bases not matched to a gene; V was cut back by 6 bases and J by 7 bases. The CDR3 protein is CASSSSETGGLQPQHF. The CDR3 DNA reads TGTGCCAGCAGTTCATCCGAGACAGGGGGCCTACAGCCCCAGCATTTT.

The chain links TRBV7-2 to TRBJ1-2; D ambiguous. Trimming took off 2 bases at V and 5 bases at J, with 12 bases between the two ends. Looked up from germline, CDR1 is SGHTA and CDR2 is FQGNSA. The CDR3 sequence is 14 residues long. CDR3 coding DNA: TGTGCCAGCAGCTTAAAGGGAGGAGGGTATGGCTACACCTTC. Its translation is CASSLKGGGYGYTF.

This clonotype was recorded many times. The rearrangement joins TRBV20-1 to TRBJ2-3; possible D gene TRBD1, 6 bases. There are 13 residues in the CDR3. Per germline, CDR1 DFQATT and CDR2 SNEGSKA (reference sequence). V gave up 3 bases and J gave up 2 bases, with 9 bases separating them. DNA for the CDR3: TGCAGTGCTAGGGACAGTCTCACAGATACGCAGTATTTT. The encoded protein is CSARDSLTDTQYF.

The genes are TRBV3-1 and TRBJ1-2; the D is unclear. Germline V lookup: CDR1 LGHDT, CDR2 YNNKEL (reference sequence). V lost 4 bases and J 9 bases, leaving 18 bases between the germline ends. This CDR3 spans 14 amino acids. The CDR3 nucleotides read TGTGCCAGCAGCCCGACAACGCGGACTTTGAGCTACACCTTC. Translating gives CASSPTTRTLSYTF.

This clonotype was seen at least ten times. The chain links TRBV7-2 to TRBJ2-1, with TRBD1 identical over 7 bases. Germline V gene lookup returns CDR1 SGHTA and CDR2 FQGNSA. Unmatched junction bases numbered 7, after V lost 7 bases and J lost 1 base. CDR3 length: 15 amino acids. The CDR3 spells CASKGTALSYNEQFF. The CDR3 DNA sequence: TGTGCCAGCAAAGGGACAGCATTGTCCTACAATGAGCAGTTCTTC.

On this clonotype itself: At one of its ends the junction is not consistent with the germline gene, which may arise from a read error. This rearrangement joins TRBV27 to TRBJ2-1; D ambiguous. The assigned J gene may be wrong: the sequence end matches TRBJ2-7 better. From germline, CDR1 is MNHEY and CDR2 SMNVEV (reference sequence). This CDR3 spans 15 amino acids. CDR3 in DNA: TGTGCCCGCAGTTTATCGGCTTCTCCCTACAATGAGCAGTACTTC. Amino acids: CARSLSASPYNEQYF.

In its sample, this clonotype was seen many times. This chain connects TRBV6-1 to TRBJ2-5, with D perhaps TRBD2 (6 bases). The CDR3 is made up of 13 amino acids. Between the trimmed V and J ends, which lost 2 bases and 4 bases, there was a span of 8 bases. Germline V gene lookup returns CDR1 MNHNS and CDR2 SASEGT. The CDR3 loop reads CASSERERETQYF. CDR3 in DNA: TGTGCCAGCAGTGAACGGGAGAGAGAGACCCAGTACTTC.

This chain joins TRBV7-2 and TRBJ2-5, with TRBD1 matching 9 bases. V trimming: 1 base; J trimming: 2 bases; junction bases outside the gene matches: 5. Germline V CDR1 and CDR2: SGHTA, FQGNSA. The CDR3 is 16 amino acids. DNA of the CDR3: TGTGCCAGCAGCTTAGTGTTCGGACAGGGGCAAGAGACCCAGTACTTC. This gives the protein CASSLVFGQGQETQYF.